A single T cell receptor beta chain is shown here with its context. Generated by immunoSEQ multiplex PCR, the TCRdb table keeps only in-frame clones and is missing some. The sample holds under 100,000 clones, approximately 88% seen once. These data come from a study of T cell responses to AZD1222 COVID-19 vaccine. The TCR originated in an adult in good health. Sequencing used peripheral blood, obtained on day 0 of AZD1222 vaccination.

The CDR3 sequence: CASSRVGWGSGNTEAFF. CDR3 coding DNA: TGTGCCAGCTCCCGGGTCGGTTGGGGCTCGGGGAACACTGAAGCTTTCTTT. The chain joins TRBV18 to TRBJ1-1, with D possibly being TRBD1 (5 bases). V lost 6 bases and J lost 1, with 21 bases in between. Germline CDR1 reads KGHSH; CDR2 reads LQKENI. The CDR3 is 17 amino acids.